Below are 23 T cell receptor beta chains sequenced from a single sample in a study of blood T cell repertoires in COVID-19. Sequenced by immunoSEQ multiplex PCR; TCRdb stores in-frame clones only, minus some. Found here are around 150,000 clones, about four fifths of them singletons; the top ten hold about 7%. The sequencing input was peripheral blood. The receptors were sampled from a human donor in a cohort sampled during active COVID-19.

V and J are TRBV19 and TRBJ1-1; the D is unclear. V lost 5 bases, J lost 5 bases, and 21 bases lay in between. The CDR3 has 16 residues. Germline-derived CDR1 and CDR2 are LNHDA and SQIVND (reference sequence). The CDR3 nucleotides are TGTGCCAGTAGTCTACGGCCCCGGGGTGTGGGTACTGAAGCTTTCTTT. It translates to CASSLRPRGVGTEAFF. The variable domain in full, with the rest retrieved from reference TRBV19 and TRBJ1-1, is DGGITQSPKYLFRKEGQNVTLSCEQNLNHDAMYWYRQDPGQGLRLIYYSQIVNDFQKGDIAEGYSVSREKKESFPLTVTSAQKNPTAFYLCASSLRPRGVGTEAFFGQGTRLTVV.

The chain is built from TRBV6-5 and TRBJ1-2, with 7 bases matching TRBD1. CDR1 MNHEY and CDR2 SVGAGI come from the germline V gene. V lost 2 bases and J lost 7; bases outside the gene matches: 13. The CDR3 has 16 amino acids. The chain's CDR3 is CASSYDTDRVLGGYTF. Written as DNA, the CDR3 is TGTGCCAGCAGTTACGATACAGACAGGGTACTAGGTGGCTACACCTTC.

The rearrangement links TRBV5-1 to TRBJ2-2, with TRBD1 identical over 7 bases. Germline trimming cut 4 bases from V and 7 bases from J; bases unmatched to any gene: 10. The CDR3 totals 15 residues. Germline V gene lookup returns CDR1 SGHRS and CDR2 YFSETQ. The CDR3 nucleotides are TGCGCCAGCAGCCGACAGGGCGGAGGTATCGGGGAGCTGTTTTTT. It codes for CASSRQGGGIGELFF.

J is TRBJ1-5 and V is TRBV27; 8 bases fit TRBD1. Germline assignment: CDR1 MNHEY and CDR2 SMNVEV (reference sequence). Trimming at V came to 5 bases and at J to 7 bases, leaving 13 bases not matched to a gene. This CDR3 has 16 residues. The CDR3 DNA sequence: TGTGCCAGCAGTGTCCCGGACAGGGTCGGATTACAGCCCCAGCATTTT. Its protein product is CASSVPDRVGLQPQHF.

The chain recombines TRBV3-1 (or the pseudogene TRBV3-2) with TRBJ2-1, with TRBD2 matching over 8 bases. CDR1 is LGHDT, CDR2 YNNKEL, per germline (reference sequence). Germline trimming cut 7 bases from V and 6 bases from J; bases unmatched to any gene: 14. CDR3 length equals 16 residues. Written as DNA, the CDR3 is TGTGCCAGCACCACAATCGGGGGCGGGGGGCCCAATGAGCAGTTCTTC. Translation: CASTTIGGGGPNEQFF.

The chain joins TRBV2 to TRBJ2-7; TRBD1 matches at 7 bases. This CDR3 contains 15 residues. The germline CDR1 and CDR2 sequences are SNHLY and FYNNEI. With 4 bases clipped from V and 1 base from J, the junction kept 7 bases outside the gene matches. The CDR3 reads CASSVPLGQSYEQYF. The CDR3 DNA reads TGTGCCAGCAGTGTGCCCTTGGGACAGTCCTACGAGCAGTACTTC.

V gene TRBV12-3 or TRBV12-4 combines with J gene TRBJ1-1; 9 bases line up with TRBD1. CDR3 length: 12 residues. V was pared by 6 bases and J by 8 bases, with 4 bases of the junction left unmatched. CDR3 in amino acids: CASSSGTGEAFF. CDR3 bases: TGTGCCAGCAGCTCCGGGACAGGGGAAGCTTTCTTT.

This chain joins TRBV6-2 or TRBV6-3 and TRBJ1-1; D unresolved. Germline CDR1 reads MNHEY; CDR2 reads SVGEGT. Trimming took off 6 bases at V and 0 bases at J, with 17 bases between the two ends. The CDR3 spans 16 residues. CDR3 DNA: TGTGCCAGCAGCGACCGACGGAGCCCAATGAACACTGAAGCTTTCTTT. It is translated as CASSDRRSPMNTEAFF.

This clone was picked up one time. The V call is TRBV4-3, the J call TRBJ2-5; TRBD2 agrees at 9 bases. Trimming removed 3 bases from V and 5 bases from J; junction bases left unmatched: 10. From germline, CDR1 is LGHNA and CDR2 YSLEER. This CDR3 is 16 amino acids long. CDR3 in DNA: TGCGCCAGCAGCCAGGGGCGGGGGGGCGGTTGGGAGACCCAGTACTTC. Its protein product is CASSQGRGGGWETQYF.

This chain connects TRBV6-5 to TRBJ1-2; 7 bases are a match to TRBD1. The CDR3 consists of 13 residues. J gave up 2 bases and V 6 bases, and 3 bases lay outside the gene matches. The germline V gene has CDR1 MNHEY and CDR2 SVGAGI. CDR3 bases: TGTGCCAGCAGGCAGGGACAGAACTATGGCTACACCTTC. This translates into CASRQGQNYGYTF.

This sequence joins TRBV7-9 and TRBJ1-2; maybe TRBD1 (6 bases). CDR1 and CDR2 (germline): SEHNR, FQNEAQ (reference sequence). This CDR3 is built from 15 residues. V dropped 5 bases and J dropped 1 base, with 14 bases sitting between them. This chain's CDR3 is CASSIPPDSNYGYTF. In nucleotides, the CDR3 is TGTGCCAGCAGCATACCTCCGGACAGTAACTATGGCTACACCTTC.

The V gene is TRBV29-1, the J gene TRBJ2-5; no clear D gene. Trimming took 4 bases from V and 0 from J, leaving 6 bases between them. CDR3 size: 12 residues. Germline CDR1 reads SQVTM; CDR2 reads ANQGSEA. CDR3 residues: CSVAHNQETQYF. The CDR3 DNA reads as TGCAGCGTTGCACATAACCAAGAGACCCAGTACTTC. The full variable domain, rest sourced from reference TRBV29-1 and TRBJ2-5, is SAVISQKPSRDICQRGTSLTIQCQVDSQVTMMFWYRQQPGQSLTLIATANQGSEATYESGFVIDKFPISRPNLTFSTLTVSNMSPEDSSIYLCSVAHNQETQYFGPGTRLLVL.

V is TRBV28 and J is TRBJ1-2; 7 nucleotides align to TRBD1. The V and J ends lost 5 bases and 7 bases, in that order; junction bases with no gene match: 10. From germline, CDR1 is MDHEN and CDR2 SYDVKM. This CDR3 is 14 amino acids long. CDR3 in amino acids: CASSTTEQGGGYTF. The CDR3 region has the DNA TGTGCCAGCAGTACCACCGAGCAGGGGGGTGGCTACACCTTC.

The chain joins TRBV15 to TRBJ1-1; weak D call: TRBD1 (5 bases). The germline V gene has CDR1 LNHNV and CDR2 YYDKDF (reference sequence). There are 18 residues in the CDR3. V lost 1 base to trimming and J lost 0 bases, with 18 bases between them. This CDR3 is CATSRVGFIGAMNTEAFF. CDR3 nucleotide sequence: TGTGCCACCAGCAGAGTTGGGTTTATAGGGGCCATGAACACTGAAGCTTTCTTT.

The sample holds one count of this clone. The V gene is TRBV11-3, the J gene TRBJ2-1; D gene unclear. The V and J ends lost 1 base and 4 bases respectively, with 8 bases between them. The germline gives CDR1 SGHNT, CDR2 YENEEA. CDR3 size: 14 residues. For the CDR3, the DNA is TGTGCCAGCAGCTTAGGAGACGGGTACAATGAGCAGTTCTTC. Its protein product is CASSLGDGYNEQFF.

For the CDR3, the DNA is TGTGCCAGCAGCGTGGGACAGCTTATCCAAGAGACCCAGTACTTC. Translation: CASSVGQLIQETQYF. The V call is TRBV7-6, the J call TRBJ2-5; TRBD1 agrees at 7 bases. J gave up 1 base and V 5 bases, and 7 bases lay outside the gene matches. Germline loops: CDR1 SGHVS, CDR2 FNYEAQ. This CDR3 has 15 residues.

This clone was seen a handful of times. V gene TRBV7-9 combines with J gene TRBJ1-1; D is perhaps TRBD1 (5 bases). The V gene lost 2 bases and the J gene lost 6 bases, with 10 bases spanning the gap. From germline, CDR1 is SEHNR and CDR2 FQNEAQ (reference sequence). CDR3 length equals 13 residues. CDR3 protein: CASSLKGDAEAFF. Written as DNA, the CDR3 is TGTGCCAGCAGCTTAAAAGGGGATGCTGAAGCTTTCTTT.

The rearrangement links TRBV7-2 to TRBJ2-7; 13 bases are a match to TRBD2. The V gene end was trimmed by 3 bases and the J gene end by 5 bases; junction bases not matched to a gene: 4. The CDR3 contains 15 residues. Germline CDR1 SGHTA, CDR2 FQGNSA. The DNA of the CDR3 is TGTGCCAGCAGCTTCCCACTAGCGGGGGGGAACGAGCAGTACTTC. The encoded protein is CASSFPLAGGNEQYF. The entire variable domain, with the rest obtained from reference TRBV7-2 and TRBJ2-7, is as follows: GAGVSQSPSNKVTEKGKDVELRCDPISGHTALYWYRQSLGQGLEFLIYFQGNSAPDKSGLPSDRFSAERTGGSVSTLTIQRTQQEDSAVYLCASSFPLAGGNEQYFGPGTRLTVT.

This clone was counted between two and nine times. CDR3 nucleotide sequence: TGTGCCAGCGGGGGGGCCTTCACAGATACGCAGTATTTT. Protein product: CASGGAFTDTQYF. This rearrangement joins TRBV2 to TRBJ2-3; D might be TRBD2 (7 bases). The V end was cut by 8 bases, the J end by 2 bases, with 11 bases between. The V gene's germline CDR1 is SNHLY and CDR2 FYNNEI. This CDR3 comprises 13 residues.

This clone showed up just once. The CDR3 nucleotides are TGTGCCACCAGTGAAGTGCGGGTGGGAGGGAAGAGCTCCTATAATTCACCCCTCCACTTT. This sequence encodes CATSEVRVGGKSSYNSPLHF. J is TRBJ1-6 and V is TRBV24-1; the D is unclear. Germline V gives CDR1 KGHDR, CDR2 SFDVKD. V was trimmed by 4 bases and J by 0 bases, leaving 21 bases between them. The CDR3 has 20 residues.

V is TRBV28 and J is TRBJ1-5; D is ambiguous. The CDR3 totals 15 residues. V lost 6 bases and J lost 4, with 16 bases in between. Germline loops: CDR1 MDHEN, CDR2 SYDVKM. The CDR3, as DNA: TGTGCCAGCAGCCCCCCCCCTTCGGGGAATCAGCCCCAGCATTTT. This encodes CASSPPPSGNQPQHF.

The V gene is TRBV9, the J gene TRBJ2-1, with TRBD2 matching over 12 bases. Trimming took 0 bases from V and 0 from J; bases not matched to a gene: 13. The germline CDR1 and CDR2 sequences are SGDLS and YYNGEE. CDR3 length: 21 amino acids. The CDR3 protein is CASSVDEGGLAGGSSYNEQFF. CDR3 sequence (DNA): TGTGCCAGCAGCGTAGATGAGGGGGGACTAGCGGGTGGAAGCTCCTACAATGAGCAGTTCTTC.

The CDR3 DNA reads TGTGCCAGCAGACTTACTACCAACCGACAGGGTAATTCACCCCTCCACTTT. This gives the protein CASRLTTNRQGNSPLHF. The chain joins TRBV7-9 to TRBJ1-6; TRBD1 matches 7 bases. The CDR3 totals 17 residues. CDR1 is SEHNR, CDR2 FQNEAQ, per germline (reference sequence). Trimming removed 6 bases from V and 6 bases from J; junction bases left unmatched: 14.